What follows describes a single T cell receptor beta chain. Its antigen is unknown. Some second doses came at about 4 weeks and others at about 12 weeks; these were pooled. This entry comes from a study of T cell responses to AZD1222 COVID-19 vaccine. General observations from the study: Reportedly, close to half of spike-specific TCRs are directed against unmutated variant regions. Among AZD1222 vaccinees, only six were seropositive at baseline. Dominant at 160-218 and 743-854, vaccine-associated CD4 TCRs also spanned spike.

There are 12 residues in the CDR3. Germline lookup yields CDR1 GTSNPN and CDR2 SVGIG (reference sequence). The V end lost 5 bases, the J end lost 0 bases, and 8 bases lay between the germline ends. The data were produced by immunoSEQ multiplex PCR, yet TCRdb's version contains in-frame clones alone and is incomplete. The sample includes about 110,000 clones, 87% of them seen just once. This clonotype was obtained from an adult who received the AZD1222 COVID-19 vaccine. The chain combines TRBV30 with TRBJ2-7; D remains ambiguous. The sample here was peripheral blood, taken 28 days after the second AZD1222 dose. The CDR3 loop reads CAWGISSYEQYF. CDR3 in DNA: TGTGCCTGGGGGATCAGCTCCTACGAGCAGTACTTC.